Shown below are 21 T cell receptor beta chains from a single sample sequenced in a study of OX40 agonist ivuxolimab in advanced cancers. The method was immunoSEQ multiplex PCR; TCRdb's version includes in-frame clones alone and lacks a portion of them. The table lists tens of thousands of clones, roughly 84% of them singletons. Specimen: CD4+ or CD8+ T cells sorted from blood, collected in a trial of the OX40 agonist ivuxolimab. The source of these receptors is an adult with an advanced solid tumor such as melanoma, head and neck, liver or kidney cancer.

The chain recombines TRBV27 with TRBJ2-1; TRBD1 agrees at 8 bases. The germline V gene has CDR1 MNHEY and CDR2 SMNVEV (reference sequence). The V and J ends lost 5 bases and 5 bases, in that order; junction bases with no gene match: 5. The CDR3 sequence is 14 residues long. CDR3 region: CASSAWDRNNEQFF. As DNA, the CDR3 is TGTGCCAGCAGTGCGTGGGACAGGAACAATGAGCAGTTCTTC.

The CDR3 nucleotides are TGTGCCAGCAGTTACTCGGGACAGAATGAAAAACTGTTTTTT. This gives the protein CASSYSGQNEKLFF. This sequence joins TRBV6-5 and TRBJ1-4, with TRBD1 matching 7 bases. The CDR3 extends over 14 amino acids. With V trimmed by 0 bases and J by 5 bases, 0 bases remained unmatched. From germline, CDR1 is MNHEY and CDR2 SVGAGI.

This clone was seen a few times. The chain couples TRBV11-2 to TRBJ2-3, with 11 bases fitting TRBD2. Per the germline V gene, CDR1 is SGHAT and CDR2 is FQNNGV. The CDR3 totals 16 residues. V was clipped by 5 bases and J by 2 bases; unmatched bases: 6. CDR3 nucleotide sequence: TGTGCCAGCAGCCCCCCTAGCGGGGGGCCCACAGATACGCAGTATTTT. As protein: CASSPPSGGPTDTQYF.

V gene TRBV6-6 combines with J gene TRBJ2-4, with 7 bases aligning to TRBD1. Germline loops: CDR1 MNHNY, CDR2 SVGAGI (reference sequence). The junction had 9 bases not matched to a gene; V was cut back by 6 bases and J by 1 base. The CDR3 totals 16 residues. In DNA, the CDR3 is TGTGCCAGCAGGCTACAGGGGAGCGAGGCCAAAAACATTCAGTACTTC. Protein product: CASRLQGSEAKNIQYF.

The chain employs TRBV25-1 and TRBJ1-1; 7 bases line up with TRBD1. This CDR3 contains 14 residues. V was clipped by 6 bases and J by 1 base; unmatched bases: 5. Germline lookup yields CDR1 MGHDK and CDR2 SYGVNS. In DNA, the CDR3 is TGTGCCAGCAGAGGACAGGCTGGGAACACTGAAGCTTTCTTT. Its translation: CASRGQAGNTEAFF. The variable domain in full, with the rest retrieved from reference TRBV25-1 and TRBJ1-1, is EADIYQTPRYLVIGTGKKITLECSQTMGHDKMYWYQQDPGMELHLIHYSYGVNSTEKGDLSSESTVSRIRTEHFPLTLESARPSHTSQYLCASRGQAGNTEAFFGQGTRLTVV.

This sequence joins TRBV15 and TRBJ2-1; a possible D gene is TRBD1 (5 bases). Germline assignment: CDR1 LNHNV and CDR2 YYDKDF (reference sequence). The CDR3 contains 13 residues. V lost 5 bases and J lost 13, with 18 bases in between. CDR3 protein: CATSDRVTGLQFF. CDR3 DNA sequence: TGTGCCACCAGCGATCGTGTCACAGGTCTTCAGTTCTTC.

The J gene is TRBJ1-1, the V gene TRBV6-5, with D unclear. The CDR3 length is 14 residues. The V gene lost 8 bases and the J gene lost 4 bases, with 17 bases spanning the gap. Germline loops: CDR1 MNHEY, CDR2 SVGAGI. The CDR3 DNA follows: TGTGCCAGCGGCCAAAATGGAGGGAGCACTGAAGCTTTCTTT. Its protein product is CASGQNGGSTEAFF.

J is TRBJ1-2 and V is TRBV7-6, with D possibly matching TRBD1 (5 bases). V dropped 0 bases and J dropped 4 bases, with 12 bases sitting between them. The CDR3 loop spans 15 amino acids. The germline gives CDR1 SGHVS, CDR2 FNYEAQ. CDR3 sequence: CASSLALGQGYGYTF. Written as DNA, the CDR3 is TGTGCCAGCAGCTTAGCGCTAGGGCAGGGCTATGGCTACACCTTC.

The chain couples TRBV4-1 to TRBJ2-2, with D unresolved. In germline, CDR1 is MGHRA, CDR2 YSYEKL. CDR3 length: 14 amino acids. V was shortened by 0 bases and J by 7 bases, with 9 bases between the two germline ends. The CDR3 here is CASSQDSRLGELFF. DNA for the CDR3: TGCGCCAGCAGCCAAGACAGCCGGCTCGGGGAGCTGTTTTTT.

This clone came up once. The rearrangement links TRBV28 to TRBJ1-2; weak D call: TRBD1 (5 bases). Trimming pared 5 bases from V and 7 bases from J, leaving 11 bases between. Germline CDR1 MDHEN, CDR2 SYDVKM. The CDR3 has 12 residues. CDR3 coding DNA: TGTGCCAGCAGTAGGGGATCGTCTGGCTACACCTTC. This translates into CASSRGSSGYTF.

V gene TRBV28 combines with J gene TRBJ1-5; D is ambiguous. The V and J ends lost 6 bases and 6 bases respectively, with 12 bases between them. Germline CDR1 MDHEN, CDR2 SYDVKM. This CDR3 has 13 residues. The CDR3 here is CASSLTPGQPQHF. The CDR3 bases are TGTGCCAGCAGCCTAACCCCTGGTCAGCCCCAGCATTTT.

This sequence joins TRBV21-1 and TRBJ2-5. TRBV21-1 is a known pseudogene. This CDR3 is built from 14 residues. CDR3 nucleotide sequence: TGTGCCAGCAGCAACCCAGCTTTCCAAGAGACCCAGTACTTC. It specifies CASSNPAFQETQYF.

Written as DNA, the CDR3 is TGTGCCAGCAGTTTTAATAATCCGGGGAGGGCTGAAGCTTTCTTT. Translating it yields CASSFNNPGRAEAFF. The chain is built from TRBV28 and TRBJ1-1; D gene unclear. The CDR3 totals 15 residues. Germline CDR1 is MDHEN and CDR2 is SYDVKM. Trimming removed 3 bases at V and 6 bases at J, with 17 bases between.

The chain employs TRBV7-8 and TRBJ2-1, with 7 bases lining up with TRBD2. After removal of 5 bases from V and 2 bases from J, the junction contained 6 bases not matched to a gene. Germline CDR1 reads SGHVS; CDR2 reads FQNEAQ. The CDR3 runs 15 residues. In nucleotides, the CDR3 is TGTGCCAGCAGCAGAGCCGGGACTACCTACAATGAGCAGTTCTTC. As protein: CASSRAGTTYNEQFF.

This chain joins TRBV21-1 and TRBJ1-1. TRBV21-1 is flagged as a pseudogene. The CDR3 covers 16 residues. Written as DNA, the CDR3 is TGTGCCAGCAGCAAAATCGGGGCGTGGGAGTACACTGAAGCTTTCTTT. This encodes CASSKIGAWEYTEAFF.

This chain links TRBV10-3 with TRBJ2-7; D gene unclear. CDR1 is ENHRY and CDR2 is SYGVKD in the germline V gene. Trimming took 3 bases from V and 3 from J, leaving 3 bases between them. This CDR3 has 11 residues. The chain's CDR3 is CAISDYYEQYF. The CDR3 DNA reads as TGTGCCATCAGTGACTACTACGAGCAGTACTTC.

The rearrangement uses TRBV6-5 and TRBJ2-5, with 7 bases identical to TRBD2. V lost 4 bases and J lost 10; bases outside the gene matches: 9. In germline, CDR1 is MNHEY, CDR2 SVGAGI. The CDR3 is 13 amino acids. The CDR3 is CASSSPGLISQYF. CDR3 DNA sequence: TGTGCCAGCAGTTCCCCGGGACTAATCAGCCAGTACTTC.

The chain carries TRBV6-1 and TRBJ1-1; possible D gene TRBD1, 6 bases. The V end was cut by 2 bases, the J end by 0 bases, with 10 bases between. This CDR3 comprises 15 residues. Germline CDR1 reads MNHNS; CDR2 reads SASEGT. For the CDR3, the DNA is TGTGCCAGCAGTGAATGGGACATCCTGAACACTGAAGCTTTCTTT. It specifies CASSEWDILNTEAFF.

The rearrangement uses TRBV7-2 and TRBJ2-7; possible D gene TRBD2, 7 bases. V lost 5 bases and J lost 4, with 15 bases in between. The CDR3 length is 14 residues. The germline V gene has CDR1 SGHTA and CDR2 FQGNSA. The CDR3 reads CASSLQGGVYEQYF. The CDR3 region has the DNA TGTGCCAGCAGCCTACAGGGAGGGGTGTACGAGCAGTACTTC.

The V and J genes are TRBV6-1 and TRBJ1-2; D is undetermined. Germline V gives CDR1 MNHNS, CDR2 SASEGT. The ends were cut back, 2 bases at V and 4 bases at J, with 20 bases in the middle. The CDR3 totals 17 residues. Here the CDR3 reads CASSERVLWEISYGYTF. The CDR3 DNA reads TGTGCCAGCAGTGAAAGGGTGCTTTGGGAGATTTCCTATGGCTACACCTTC.

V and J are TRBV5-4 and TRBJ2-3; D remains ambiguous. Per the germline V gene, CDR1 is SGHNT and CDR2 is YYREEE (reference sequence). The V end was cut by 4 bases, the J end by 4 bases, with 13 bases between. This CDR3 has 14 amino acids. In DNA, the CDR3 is TGTGCCAGCAGCCTCGGAGTGGCCCCAGATACGCAGTATTTT. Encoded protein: CASSLGVAPDTQYF. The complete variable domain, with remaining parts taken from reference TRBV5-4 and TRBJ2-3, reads ETGVTQSPTHLIKTRGQQVTLRCSSQSGHNTVSWYQQALGQGPQFIFQYYREEENGRGNFPPRFSGLQFPNYSSELNVNALELDDSALYLCASSLGVAPDTQYFGPGTRLTVL.